This T cell receptor (beta chain) was found in a study of OX40 agonist ivuxolimab in advanced cancers. The ends lost 3 bases at V and 4 bases at J; junction bases unmatched: 7. The CDR3 extends over 15 amino acids. The germline CDR1 and CDR2 sequences are SEHNR and FQNEAQ (reference sequence). The data were produced by immunoSEQ multiplex PCR, yet TCRdb's version contains in-frame clones alone and is incomplete. The sample carries almost 70,000 clones, around 89% recorded once. Findings and caveats of the study: By week 6 at 0.1 to 3.0 mg/kg, blood CD4+ and CD8+ T cells had expanded clonally.

As concerns this clone: Its antigen is unidentified.

The starting material was CD4+ or CD8+ T cells sorted from blood, obtained in a trial of the OX40 agonist ivuxolimab. The chain carries TRBV7-9 and TRBJ2-3; 7 bases match TRBD1. The receptor's source is an adult with an advanced solid tumor such as melanoma, head and neck, liver or kidney cancer. CDR3 sequence reads: CASSFIQGWADTQYF. The CDR3 DNA reads as TGTGCCAGCAGCTTTATACAGGGGTGGGCAGATACGCAGTATTTT.